These 30 T cell receptor beta chains were all obtained from the same sample, sequenced in a study of T cells in Graves' hyperthyroidism and ophthalmopathy. TCR beta CDR3 regions were amplified from RNA transcripts. RT-PCR in the first round (using the HTBI primer set) targeted the TCR CDR3. MiXCR, run by TCRdb on the multiplex PCR reads, gives a single entry per CDR3 protein. In the table there are hundreds of thousands of distinct CDR3 sequences, 12% to 15% of which are singletons. The sample was blood. The receptors shown here come from a woman between 18 and 29 years old with Graves' hyperthyroidism.

The chain recombines TRBV20-1 with TRBJ2-7, with D maybe TRBD2 (5 bases). The CDR3 is made up of 15 amino acids. Germline V lookup: CDR1 DFQATT, CDR2 SNEGSKA (reference sequence). V was pared by 0 bases and J by 2 bases, with 14 bases between. CDR3 in amino acids: CSARDHLGSAYEQYF. CDR3 DNA sequence: TGCAGTGCTAGAGATCATTTGGGGAGTGCCTACGAGCAGTACTTC.

This clonotype was detected ten times or more. This chain links TRBV6-1 with TRBJ2-3, with D maybe TRBD2 (5 bases). The CDR3 is 13 amino acids. Trimming removed 10 bases at V and 6 bases at J, with 17 bases between. Germline CDR1 and CDR2: MNHNS and SASEGT. DNA of the CDR3: TGTGCCAACTCGAGGGTTCCGCGGGATACGCAGTATTTT. Its protein product is CANSRVPRDTQYF.

The V gene is TRBV19, the J gene TRBJ2-2; the D gene is possibly TRBD2 (5 bases). V was pared by 1 base and J by 4 bases, with 7 bases between. Germline CDR1 LNHDA, CDR2 SQIVND (reference sequence). This CDR3 has 14 residues. In DNA, the CDR3 is TGTGCCAGTAGTATAGTGAGGGCCACCGGGGAGCTGTTTTTT. This sequence encodes CASSIVRATGELFF. Based on the CDR3 plus reference TRBV19 and TRBJ2-2, the full variable domain is DGGITQSPKYLFRKEGQNVTLSCEQNLNHDAMYWYRQDPGQGLRLIYYSQIVNDFQKGDIAEGYSVSREKKESFPLTVTSAQKNPTAFYLCASSIVRATGELFFGEGSRLTVL.

The V gene is TRBV25-1, the J gene TRBJ2-7; a possible D gene is TRBD2 (6 bases). Germline-derived CDR1 and CDR2 are MGHDK and SYGVNS. V lost 6 bases, J lost 6 bases, and 24 bases lay in between. CDR3 size: 16 residues. The CDR3 DNA is TGTGCCAGCAGATCCGCCCGGGGGTCGGGGCGTGGCGAGCAGTACTTC. It codes for CASRSARGSGRGEQYF.

V is TRBV9 and J is TRBJ2-3, with TRBD2 matching 13 bases. J lost 1 base, V lost 1 base, and 18 bases had no gene match. CDR1 and CDR2 (germline): SGDLS, YYNGEE. This CDR3 region has 22 residues. The CDR3 protein is CASSVTSGRAGFPRGGTDTQYF. Written as DNA, the CDR3 is TGTGCCAGCAGCGTAACTAGCGGGAGGGCCGGCTTCCCCCGCGGTGGCACAGATACGCAGTATTTT.

This chain joins TRBV6-1 and TRBJ1-3; 9 nucleotides line up with TRBD1. Germline V gene data show CDR1 as MNHNS and CDR2 as SASEGT. With V trimmed by 8 bases and J by 4 bases, 6 bases remained unmatched. The length of the CDR3 is 14 residues. CDR3 loop: CASSTGGIGNTIYF. The CDR3, as DNA: TGTGCCAGCTCGACAGGGGGGATAGGAAACACCATATATTTT.

In this sample, this clonotype turned up many times. The chain carries TRBV18 and TRBJ2-7; D may be TRBD1 (6 bases). CDR3 length: 15 amino acids. From germline, CDR1 is KGHSH and CDR2 LQKENI. V lost 3 bases to trimming and J lost 5 bases, with 17 bases between them. As DNA, the CDR3 is TGTGCCAGCTCACCGGTAAGAGACAGGAGGAACGAGCAGTACTTC. Amino acids: CASSPVRDRRNEQYF.

This clonotype was recorded a few times. The V gene is TRBV29-1, the J gene TRBJ2-7; TRBD1 aligns across 7 bases. The CDR3 covers 13 residues. Germline CDR1 SQVTM, CDR2 ANQGSEA. Losses at the gene ends were 5 bases for V and 2 bases for J; bases not matched to a gene: 6. The CDR3 region has the DNA TGCAGCGTTAACACAGGGGAACCCTACGAGCAGTACTTC. This gives the protein CSVNTGEPYEQYF.

This clonotype was counted between two and nine times. The chain joins TRBV6-2 or TRBV6-3 to TRBJ1-5, with D tentatively TRBD1 (5 bases). Per the germline V gene, CDR1 is MNHEY and CDR2 is SVGEGT. The length of the CDR3 is 15 residues. Trimming removed 5 bases from V and 3 bases from J, with 14 bases in between. DNA of the CDR3: TGTGCCAGCAGTGAACTAACAGGCCTCAATCAGCCCCAGCATTTT. Translated, it gives CASSELTGLNQPQHF.

This clonotype was seen at least ten times. This chain joins TRBV6-1 and TRBJ2-2; D unclear. The CDR3 runs 14 residues. Trimming stripped 2 bases from V and 0 bases from J, with 4 bases between. Germline-derived CDR1 and CDR2 are MNHNS and SASEGT. The CDR3 bases are TGTGCCAGCAGTGAACAGCCGAACACCGGGGAGCTGTTTTTT. It codes for CASSEQPNTGELFF.

The sample holds a few counts of this clonotype. V gene TRBV20-1 combines with J gene TRBJ2-1; 9 nucleotides match TRBD2. The CDR3 loop spans 20 amino acids. Looked up from germline, CDR1 is DFQATT and CDR2 is SNEGSKA (reference sequence). After removal of 5 bases from V and 8 bases from J, the junction contained 28 bases not matched to a gene. The CDR3 here is CSAPNIRGGRAESGIYEQFF. In DNA, the CDR3 is TGCAGTGCTCCCAACATTAGAGGCGGGAGGGCCGAGAGCGGGATCTATGAGCAGTTCTTC.

This clonotype was detected a few times. The J gene is TRBJ1-5, the V gene TRBV6-2 or TRBV6-3; 11 bases fit TRBD1. The germline CDR1 and CDR2 sequences are MNHEY and SVGEGT. The CDR3 has 14 amino acids. The V and J ends lost 5 bases and 6 bases, in that order; junction bases with no gene match: 3. CDR3 coding DNA: TGTGCCAGCAGTCCGGACAGGGGGCTTCAGCCCCAGCATTTT. It codes for CASSPDRGLQPQHF.

This clonotype was detected many times. The chain joins TRBV6-5 to TRBJ2-7; the match to TRBD1 covers 8 bases. Germline-derived CDR1 and CDR2 are MNHEY and SVGAGI. V lost 4 bases and J lost 3; bases outside the gene matches: 8. The CDR3 has 15 residues. DNA of the CDR3: TGTGCCAGCAGTTCCGACAGGGGTTCCCTCTACGAGCAGTACTTC. This sequence encodes CASSSDRGSLYEQYF.

This clonotype was seen many times. The chain is built from TRBV20-1 and TRBJ2-1; 7 bases fit TRBD2. The CDR3 contains 15 residues. Trimming took 0 bases from V and 14 from J; bases not matched to a gene: 16. The V gene's germline CDR1 is DFQATT and CDR2 SNEGSKA (reference sequence). CDR3 DNA sequence: TGCAGTGCTAGAGACCTGGGGGGAGCGGGACGACGCGAGTTCTTC. This gives the protein CSARDLGGAGRREFF.

With regard to this clonotype: A clone one base away is much larger, so this may be a read error. The chain's CDR3 is CASRSDMRSSYNEQYF. CDR3 nucleotide sequence: TGTGCCAGCAGATCCGACATGCGGTCCTCCTACAATGAGCAGTACTTC. The V and J genes are TRBV5-5 and TRBJ2-1; D remains unclear. The last part of the DNA fits TRBJ2-7 better; the J call may be wrong. The CDR3 extends over 16 amino acids. The germline V gene has CDR1 SGHKS and CDR2 YYEKEE (reference sequence).

In this sample, this clonotype turned up many times. The chain employs TRBV5-6 and TRBJ2-5; D is uncertain. This CDR3 spans 12 amino acids. Germline-derived CDR1 and CDR2 are SGHDT and YYEEEE. Trimming took off 4 bases at V and 0 bases at J, with 4 bases between the two ends. This chain's CDR3 is CASSVNQETQYF. As DNA, the CDR3 is TGTGCCAGCAGCGTGAACCAAGAGACCCAGTACTTC.

This clonotype was seen more than once but under ten times. The chain joins TRBV7-8 to TRBJ2-3; 10 bases are a match to TRBD1. V was pared by 3 bases and J by 6 bases, with 3 bases of the junction left unmatched. Germline V CDR1 and CDR2: SGHVS, FQNEAQ. This CDR3 is built from 14 residues. CDR3 sequence reads: CASSFGTGVDTQYF. The CDR3 DNA follows: TGTGCCAGCAGCTTCGGGACAGGGGTCGATACGCAGTATTTT.

Only a few counts were recorded for this clonotype. J is TRBJ2-5 and V is TRBV13; 7 nucleotides agree with TRBD1. The J segment lost 1 base and the V segment lost 5 bases, leaving 19 bases of the junction unmatched. Germline V CDR1 and CDR2: PRHDT, FYEKMQ (reference sequence). This CDR3 region has 19 residues. As DNA, the CDR3 is TGTGCCAGCAGCCCCAATCTCCTGGACAGGCAGCGCTTCCAAGAGACCCAGTACTTC. It is translated as CASSPNLLDRQRFQETQYF. Full variable domain (remainder filled in from reference TRBV13 and TRBJ2-5): AAGVIQSPRHLIKEKRETATLKCYPIPRHDTVYWYQQGPGQDPQFLISFYEKMQSDKGSIPDRFSAQQFSDYHSELNMSSLELGDSALYFCASSPNLLDRQRFQETQYFGPGTRLLVL.

This clonotype was detected only a few times. The DNA of the CDR3 is TGCAGTGCACTGACAGGGAAATCCCACGAGCAGTACTTC. Translating gives CSALTGKSHEQYF. The chain employs TRBV20-1 and TRBJ2-7; 7 bases match TRBD1. CDR3 length: 13 residues. The J segment lost 5 bases and the V segment lost 6 bases, leaving 10 bases of the junction unmatched. In germline, CDR1 is DFQATT, CDR2 SNEGSKA (reference sequence).

Ten or more counts support this clonotype. J is TRBJ2-3 and V is TRBV2; TRBD2 agrees at 8 bases. With 4 bases clipped from V and 2 bases from J, the junction kept 5 bases outside the gene matches. From germline, CDR1 is SNHLY and CDR2 FYNNEI. The CDR3 runs to 15 residues. CDR3 bases: TGTGCCAGCAGTGTTACTAGCGGTGACACAGATACGCAGTATTTT. This translates into CASSVTSGDTDTQYF.

This clonotype was seen only a few times. The rearrangement uses TRBV29-1 and TRBJ2-3; D gene uncertain. The CDR3 runs 11 residues. Germline lookup yields CDR1 SQVTM and CDR2 ANQGSEA. The V end was cut by 0 bases, the J end by 5 bases, with 3 bases between. The DNA for the CDR3 is TGCAGCGTTGAAGATCGAGATACGCAGTATTTT. As protein: CSVEDRDTQYF.

The chain combines TRBV19 with TRBJ1-6; 9 bases are a match to TRBD1. Unmatched junction bases numbered 4, after V lost 5 bases and J lost 5 bases. CDR1 is LNHDA and CDR2 is SQIVND in the germline V gene (reference sequence). CDR3 size: 15 residues. CDR3 loop: CASSFRQGDNSPLHF. The CDR3 region has the DNA TGTGCCAGTAGTTTCCGACAGGGGGATAATTCACCCCTCCACTTT.

The rearrangement links TRBV30 to TRBJ2-1; 7 nucleotides line up with TRBD2. The CDR3 is made up of 15 amino acids. Germline values: CDR1 GTSNPN, CDR2 SVGIG (reference sequence). The J segment lost 3 bases and the V segment lost 5 bases, leaving 10 bases of the junction unmatched. The CDR3, as DNA: TGTGCCTGGGGGGGGTCGGGGGGACGCTACAATGAGCAGTTCTTC. This gives the protein CAWGGSGGRYNEQFF.

This clonotype was counted a few times. Compared with germline, one end of the junction differs, possibly owing to a read error. V usage is TRBV4-1 and J usage is TRBJ2-7; 10 nucleotides align to TRBD2. Per the germline V gene, CDR1 is MGHRA and CDR2 is YSYEKL. The CDR3 covers 17 residues. The CDR3 protein is CTSSQGPGLATPYEQYF. In DNA form, the CDR3 reads TGCACCAGCAGCCAAGGGCCGGGACTAGCGACACCCTACGAGCAGTACTTC.

This clonotype was counted ten times or more. CDR3: CASSFGQGVRGYTF. CDR3 coding DNA: TGCGCCAGCAGCTTCGGACAGGGTGTGCGAGGCTACACCTTC. The rearrangement uses TRBV5-1 and TRBJ1-2, with TRBD1 identical over 8 bases. Germline lookup yields CDR1 SGHRS and CDR2 YFSETQ. Trimming removed 2 bases from V and 8 bases from J; junction bases left unmatched: 8. This CDR3 contains 14 residues. Complete variable domain (other parts from reference TRBV5-1 and TRBJ1-2): KAGVTQTPRYLIKTRGQQVTLSCSPISGHRSVSWYQQTPGQGLQFLFEYFSETQRNKGNFPGRFSGRQFSNSRSEMNVSTLELGDSALYLCASSFGQGVRGYTFGSGTRLTVV.

This clonotype was recorded many times. This chain uses TRBV12-3 or TRBV12-4 with TRBJ1-5; D is perhaps TRBD1 (5 bases). V was cut by 5 bases and J by 9 bases, with 17 bases left in between. The CDR3 is 14 residues long. The chain's CDR3 is CASSPRRGDWPQHF. CDR3 sequence (DNA): TGTGCCAGCAGTCCAAGGCGGGGCGACTGGCCCCAGCATTTT.

This chain links TRBV29-1 with TRBJ1-1, with D possibly TRBD1 on 6 matching bases. The CDR3 is 12 amino acids. The germline V gene encodes CDR1 SQVTM and CDR2 ANQGSEA. Trimming removed 5 bases from V and 6 bases from J, with 13 bases in between. Written as DNA, the CDR3 is TGCAGCGTTATCGGGGGGGCTGCTGAAGCTTTCTTT. This encodes CSVIGGAAEAFF.

This clonotype was recorded many times. The rearrangement links TRBV3-1 to TRBJ2-7; 8 bases agree with TRBD2. The CDR3 extends over 15 amino acids. Germline-derived CDR1 and CDR2 are LGHDT and YNNKEL (reference sequence). Germline trimming cut 0 bases from V and 2 bases from J; bases unmatched to any gene: 3. CDR3 sequence (DNA): TGTGCCAGCAGCCAAGAGGCGGGAGGTCCCTACGAGCAGTACTTC. Its translation: CASSQEAGGPYEQYF.

This clonotype was detected many times. The V call is TRBV12-3 or TRBV12-4, the J call TRBJ2-6; D gene ambiguous. This CDR3 region has 17 residues. The V end lost 2 bases, the J end lost 0 bases, and 11 bases lay between the germline ends. CDR3 residues: CASSLKGSYSGANVLTF. The CDR3, as DNA: TGTGCCAGCAGTTTAAAGGGTTCCTACTCTGGGGCCAACGTCCTGACTTTC.

This clonotype was detected once. The chain recombines TRBV18 with TRBJ1-4; 7 bases align to TRBD1. This CDR3 is 15 amino acids long. From germline, CDR1 is KGHSH and CDR2 LQKENI. With 0 bases clipped from V and 5 bases from J, the junction kept 3 bases outside the gene matches. This CDR3 reads CASSPPTGANEKLFF. DNA of the CDR3: TGTGCCAGCTCACCACCAACAGGGGCAAATGAAAAACTGTTTTTT.